This TCR beta chain emerged from a study of cytomegalovirus exposure and HLA in healthy donors (dated by TCRdb to 2016 to 2017). In terms of the full investigation: An earlier analysis of about 530 of the donors reported 276 Gb of sequence data and 95 million to 140 million unique TCR beta sequences obtained from around 190 million T cells. About 280 gigabases of sequencing data and around 85 million unique TCR sequences made up an early release that covered fewer than 650 HLA-typed donors. The genetic ancestry cluster associated with self-reported Caucasian donors included over 65% of the roughly 360 genotyped donors. The study aimed to test whether cataloging public T cell receptors could reveal signatures of past pathogen exposure. Using immunosequencing, the study profiled T cell repertoires from approximately 700 subjects and related those repertoires to cytomegalovirus serostatus. Along with the approximately 620-subject first cohort, a separate validation cohort of over a hundred different subjects was used. High-throughput TCR immunosequencing, statistical association of individual TCRs with disease status, and machine learning were combined to predict cytomegalovirus infection status. To study patterns of TCR occurrence, a later analysis re-analyzed previously published TCR beta repertoires from 700 or so donors and added high-resolution HLA genotyping. Rather than using new phenotypic data, the later analysis identified candidate immune exposures from TCR beta sequences and from how often those sequences occurred across donors. An earlier analysis of some 600 of the donors applied high-throughput TCR beta sequencing to assess whether each TCR beta V gene segment acted as functional or pseudogenic. Donor age, sex, ethnicity and CMV serostatus were compiled together with the repertoire data. A later genetic analysis took genome-wide SNP genotypes for about 65% of the 666 donors and used that subset as a discovery cohort. Every repertoire in the discovery cohort had been generated on one and the same sequencing platform. HLA typing included class I and class II loci at four-digit resolution. Typing coverage varied by locus: roughly 629-640 donors for A, B, C, DRB1 and DQB1; about 520 for DQA1; about 600 for DPA1; around 490 for DPB1. Four or five DR-DQ haplotypes were handled as single units for association and clustering, since linkage in the cohort was strong. Among roughly 400 genotyped donors of the cohort, an average of approximately 240,000 unique TCR beta nucleotide sequences were sequenced per donor, about a sixth of them non-productive. Here is what the overall study found, with its caveats: Because HLA typing was unavailable for some donors at each locus, only the typed subset was used in association tests. A later analysis found that TCR association rates varied across HLA loci, with DRB1 alleles showing the most associated TCRs and HLA-C alleles the fewest. Most CMV-associated TCR beta chains appeared to be HLA-restricted in a later analysis, and the HLA associations seemed to be driven largely by CMV exposure. Presence/absence analyses assumed roughly uniform sequencing depth across donors, an assumption that may not hold. According to the authors, the approach could potentially be generalized to other disease states and immunological phenotypes. When HLA alleles, especially DR and DQ, strongly co-occurred, TCR associations were difficult to assign to individual alleles. For the cohort, immune exposure information was limited to CMV serostatus. Most TCR sequences were seen in very few donors, while some public TCRs were found in many individuals. In vitro tests confirmed that a few of the cytomegalovirus-associated TCR beta chains recognize cytomegalovirus antigens. Because the 87-base-pair reads could not distinguish some IMGT-functional V segments, including TRBV6-2 and TRBV6-3, those segments were excluded. In a later analysis, HLA-associated TCR beta chains were found to be more clonally expanded and to have lower generation probabilities than equally common non-associated chains. In this cohort, only TCR beta chains were sequenced, and detectable features were limited by the absence of alpha or paired-chain data. Broadly in line with IMGT annotations, most TCR beta V segments showed up in productive rearrangements about 90% or about 30% of the time in an earlier analysis of approximately 600 of the donors. A group of highly shared sequence variants was considered likely to be a technical artifact of the sequencing pipeline. Linkage disequilibrium might explain the correlated functional status among segregating V segments, but an unknown experimental factor could not be ruled out. In a later analysis, 15,000 to 20,000 TCR beta sequences were associated with specific HLA alleles at a false discovery rate of 0.05. A further reported finding was that TCR beta sequences accurately predicted the HLA-A and HLA-B alleles for most subjects in the first cohort. A later genetic analysis associated a missense DCLRE1C variant with V-gene and J-gene trimming of TCR beta chains, and an independent cohort replicated the association. A later analysis reported that several top co-occurrence clusters appeared linked to parvovirus B19, influenza, CMV and Epstein-Barr virus. Because counts were too low, about 18 rarely observed V segments, including chromosome 9 orphons, were excluded from the earlier analysis of 500 to 700 of the donors. Cytomegalovirus status was reported to be diagnosed by the classifier with high specificity and sensitivity in both the original and validation cohorts. The study listed 150 to 200 TCR beta chains as associated with cytomegalovirus. Compared with the approximately 600-donor mean, donors in an Asian-associated ancestry cluster had fewer N-insertions in productive TCRs, according to a later genetic analysis.

The cohort comprised some 730 healthy bone marrow donors. At the time of sampling, all cohort members were nominally healthy, though unrecorded immune exposures were likely present. The donor was CMV seronegative and was included in the group of 352 seronegative cohort members. Each donor provided a peripheral blood sample, and peripheral blood mononuclear cells were used for TCR beta sequencing. Genomic DNA was extracted from the blood cell samples with the Qiagen DNeasy Blood Extraction Kit. With respect to this clone: Its antigen remains unidentified. No much larger clone is present one base from it, and per-base qualities are unavailable.

The CDR3 runs 15 residues from the cysteine to the phenylalanine. The CDR3 DNA has 45 bases and is translated from base 1. Germline trimming: 4 bases from V, 7 bases from J; junction bases outside gene matches: 11. The germline V gene supplies CDR1 KGHSH and CDR2 LQKENI. The library was built by means of the immunoSEQ multiplex PCR assay. The multiplex PCR relied on a mix of 60 forward primers for TCR Vbeta segments and 13 reverse primers for TCR Jbeta segments. The CDR3 region of rearranged TCR beta genes was amplified from genomic DNA by a multiplex PCR assay. Amplified TCR beta libraries were sequenced as 87-base-pair reads on the Illumina HiSeq System. As for how the authors treated the data: A later analysis counted approximately 74 million unique TCR beta chains across the 700 or so repertoires, and some 11 million of these chains were shared by at least two donors. To remove PCR and sequencing errors, raw reads were error-corrected and collapsed into unique sequences using a nearest-neighbor algorithm that merged closely related sequences. V, D and J gene segments were assigned by aligning CDR3 sequences to IMGT reference sequences. For a sequence to be retained, at least a six-nucleotide match to both a V gene segment and a J gene segment was required. A rearrangement was called productive if the CDR3 had no stop codons and remained in frame with V and J, and every other rearrangement was called non-productive. Following IMGT convention, CDR3 was defined as the stretch from the second conserved V-encoded cysteine to the conserved J-encoded phenylalanine. In an earlier analysis of approximately 500 of the donors, sequences lacking an unambiguous match to a single V gene segment were excluded. In an earlier analysis of 587 of the donors, a V segment was called functional when productive rearrangements were above 56.7%, and segregating when the standard deviation between donors exceeded 5%. A statistical classification framework was built to diagnose cytomegalovirus status from the catalog of TCR beta chain sequences. In a later analysis, V and J genes were assigned by comparing TCR nucleotide sequences against IMGT/GENE-DB human TR gene sequences. In a later analysis, CDR3 sequences and most-parsimonious VDJ recombination scenarios were assigned using the TCRdist pipeline. A later analysis defined each TCR beta chain by its CDR3 amino acid sequence plus V-gene family, and excluded reads lacking a unique V-gene family. To address suspected cross-contamination and a sequencing artifact, a later analysis removed 550 to 750 highly shared, low-generation-probability nucleotide sequences. In a later analysis, a clonal expansion index was calculated for each public chain from normalized within-repertoire ranks of inferred template counts. In a later analysis, generation probabilities were computed using a VDJ recombination model fitted to out-of-frame rearrangements, and the results were checked against IGoR. In a later analysis, TCR-TCR, TCR-HLA and TCR-CMV co-occurrence was scored with hypergeometric tests, and a repertoire-size bias correction was applied to TCR pairs. False discovery rates were estimated in a later analysis by permuting HLA or CMV assignments 20 times. In a later analysis, co-occurring TCRs were grouped using DBSCAN, and TCRdist sequence similarity was added for clustering within HLA-allele-positive subsets. For co-occurrence clustering, repertoires with fewer than 30,000 or more than 120,000 public chains were excluded, along with four or five repertoires with anomalous nucleotide sharing. This immuneACCESS table, as held by TCRdb, lists in-frame sequences with V and J called but not all clones. Of the missing ones, under half trace to an unresolved V gene in checked studies; the others have no known cause. V, J and clone size are taken as reported in that table, and D and trimming were inferred from the DNA itself. This sample is represented by hundreds of thousands of clones; 70% to 85% of them were singletons. Over 0.5% of the sample rests with the top ten.

This clonotype was obtained from a middle-aged woman in good health and CMV-seronegative. The material sequenced was PBMCs. Recombination connected TRBV18 to TRBJ1-2; 8 bases in between match TRBD1. The CDR3 loop reads CASSLKQGESGGYTF. The nucleotide sequence is TGTGCCAGCTCACTCAAACAGGGGGAGAGCGGTGGCTACACCTTC.